Listed below are T cell receptor beta chains from one sample, sequenced in a study of blood T cell repertoires in COVID-19. Clones were sequenced by immunoSEQ multiplex PCR, and TCRdb holds only the in-frame ones, with some missing. The data show about 260,000 clones, with around 84% seen just once and around 5.1% held by the top ten. The sample comprised peripheral blood. These receptors were taken from a woman in her fifties or sixties with COVID-19, enrolled during active disease. Both conserved end residues are part of each CDR3. Each record gives: J gene, V gene, clone size, D gene, CDR3 DNA, CDR3 protein. The D gene is left open where the match is weak. Clone size appears in some rows only: once, few, many, or a class for an expanded clone.

>TRBJ1-2|TRBV4-3|.|.
TGCGCCAGCAGCCAAGTGGACTTCGGCTATGGCTACACCTTC
CASSQVDFGYGYTF
>TRBJ2-7|TRBV29-1|.|TRBD2
TGCAGCGTTTTGACTAGCGGGAGTAGATCGTACGAGCAGTACTTC
CSVLTSGSRSYEQYF
>TRBJ1-2|TRBV6-5|once|.
TGTGCCAGCAGACGCACAGGGTTATATGGCTACACCTTC
CASRRTGLYGYTF
>TRBJ1-6|TRBV21-1|.|.
TGTGCCAGCAGCAACGGGGATGGGAATTCACCCCTCCACTTT
CASSNGDGNSPLHF
>TRBJ2-3|TRBV6-5|once|TRBD2
TGTGCCAGCGGATTAGCGGGAGGCCGGGGAGATACGCAGTATTTT
CASGLAGGRGDTQYF
>TRBJ2-3|TRBV13|.|TRBD2
TGTGCCAGCAGCACCCGCCCTAGCGGGAGGGCCCCCGATACGCAGTATTTT
CASSTRPSGRAPDTQYF
>TRBJ2-2|TRBV21-1|.|.
TGTGCCAGCAGCAAAGGGGGACAGCCGACCGGGGAGCTGTTTTTT
CASSKGGQPTGELFF
>TRBJ2-2|TRBV5-5|.|.
TGTGCCAGCAGCTCCCCCGGCCCCGGGGGCACCGGGGAGCTGTTTTTT
CASSSPGPGGTGELFF
>TRBJ2-2|TRBV7-3|.|.
TGTGCCAGCAGCTTACGAGGGAGTAGCTCCGGGGAGCTGTTTTTT
CASSLRGSSSGELFF
>TRBJ2-3|TRBV9|.|TRBD2
TGTGCCAGCAGCGTAGGCGGGAGGGCCCAAGATACGCAGTATTTT
CASSVGGRAQDTQYF
>TRBJ2-7|TRBV4-2|.|.
TGTGCCAGCAGCCAAGATCTACAGGCCCAGCAGTACTTC
CASSQDLQAQQYF
>TRBJ1-2|TRBV10-3|.|TRBD1
TGTGCCATCAGGCAACAGGGGGAGTATGGCTACACCTTC
CAIRQQGEYGYTF
>TRBJ2-7|TRBV7-7|many|.
TGTGCCAGCAGCTTAGAGCCAGGCTACGAGCAGTACTTC
CASSLEPGYEQYF
>TRBJ1-2|TRBV20-1|once|.
TGCAGTCCGGTCGTTGGCTACACCTTC
CSPVVGYTF
>TRBJ2-1|TRBV6-2/TRBV6-3|.|.
TGTGCCAGCAGTTACTCTGCCCTAGTCAAATCCTACAATGAGCAGTTCTTC
CASSYSALVKSYNEQFF
>TRBJ2-7|TRBV27|.|.
TGTGCCAGCAGTTTTCAGGTTTCCAACGAGCAGTACTTC
CASSFQVSNEQYF
>TRBJ2-1|TRBV28|.|TRBD1
TGTGCCAGCAGAATTCCGGGACAGGCCTACAATGAGCAGTTCTTC
CASRIPGQAYNEQFF
>TRBJ2-2|TRBV6-5|.|TRBD1
TGTGCCAGCAGCACAGGGGTCGGGGAGCTGTTTTTT
CASSTGVGELFF
>TRBJ1-1|TRBV27|.|.
TGTGCCAGCAGTGCGGGGACCCTGGGGACTGAAGCTTTCTTT
CASSAGTLGTEAFF
>TRBJ1-6|TRBV14|.|.
TGTGCCAGCAGCCAAGATAGGAGAGTCGGCGCTAGCAATTCACCCCTCCACTTT
CASSQDRRVGASNSPLHF
>TRBJ1-2|TRBV18|.|TRBD1
TGTGCCAGCTCACCGGCCGGACAGGGTAACTATGGCTACACCTTC
CASSPAGQGNYGYTF
>TRBJ1-2|TRBV5-1|.|.
TGCGCCAGCAGCGATATCCAGGGACACTCTGGCTACACCTTC
CASSDIQGHSGYTF
>TRBJ1-5|TRBV28|.|.
TGTGCCGGGGGAGGGCAGCCCCAGCATTTT
CAGGGQPQHF
>TRBJ2-5|TRBV11-2|.|.
TGTGCCAGCAGCTTATCCGGGGTGGAGACCCAGTACTTC
CASSLSGVETQYF
>TRBJ2-5|TRBV20-1|.|.
TGCAGTGCTAGTCCCTCCGGCGGGGAGACCCAGTACTTC
CSASPSGGETQYF
>TRBJ1-1|TRBV5-1|.|.
TGCGCCAGCAGCTTGAAGGCAGGGGAAATGAACACTGAAGCTTTCTTT
CASSLKAGEMNTEAFF
>TRBJ1-1|TRBV10-3|.|.
TGTGCCATCAGTGAGTCTCGAACAGAGAACACTGAAGCTTTCTTT
CAISESRTENTEAFF
>TRBJ1-5|TRBV2|.|TRBD1
TGTGCCAGCAGGGGGGAACAGGGGGCGAGGTTCAATCAGCCCCAGCATTTT
CASRGEQGARFNQPQHF
>TRBJ1-2|TRBV19|.|.
TGTGCCAGTAGTATCGACCGGGCCGCCGGGGCTAACTATGGCTACACCTTC
CASSIDRAAGANYGYTF
>TRBJ2-6|TRBV28|.|.
TGTGCCAGCAACCAGGCTGGGTTAGGAGGGGCCAACGTCCTGACTTTC
CASNQAGLGGANVLTF
>TRBJ1-2|TRBV29-1|.|.
TGCAGCGTTGACCCTACAGGGATATTCGGCTACACCTTC
CSVDPTGIFGYTF
>TRBJ2-7|TRBV11-2|.|.
TGTGCCAGCAGACGGGGATTGGCAGGGGACTCCTACGAGCAGTACTTC
CASRRGLAGDSYEQYF
>TRBJ2-1|TRBV7-9|.|TRBD2
TGTGCCAGCAGCTTACTAGCGGGAGGGCCTAGCGAGCAGTTCTTC
CASSLLAGGPSEQFF
>TRBJ2-2|TRBV7-8|.|.
TGTGCCAGCAGTGAGGGCCGTATCACCGGGGAGCTGTTTTTT
CASSEGRITGELFF
>TRBJ2-1|TRBV7-9|.|TRBD1
TGTGCCAGCAGCTTAACAGGGGGCTCCTACAATGAGCAGTTCTTC
CASSLTGGSYNEQFF
>TRBJ2-4|TRBV5-1|once|.
TGCGCCAGCAGCTTGACCATACAGGACGCAAGAGCCAAAAACATTCAGTACTTC
CASSLTIQDARAKNIQYF
>TRBJ2-1|TRBV5-5|.|.
TGTGCCAGCAGCTTGGTAATATCGAGGTATGAGCAGTTCTTC
CASSLVISRYEQFF
>TRBJ1-3|TRBV28|.|TRBD1
TGTGCCAGCAGTCCCCAGGGACAGGGGGTAAACACCATATATTTT
CASSPQGQGVNTIYF
>TRBJ2-5|TRBV29-1|.|.
TGCAGCGTCCGGGAGTTCCAAGAGACCCAGTACTTC
CSVREFQETQYF
>TRBJ1-1|TRBV10-3|.|TRBD1
TGTGCCATCAGTGAGGTGGTGGGACAGGGGAACGGTGAAGCTTTCTTT
CAISEVVGQGNGEAFF
>TRBJ1-1|TRBV19|.|TRBD1
TGTGCCAGTAGTAAGTCCCTTCACAGGGGGATCACTGAAGCTTTCTTT
CASSKSLHRGITEAFF
>TRBJ1-5|TRBV28|.|TRBD1
TGTGCCAGCAGTGCCGGGACAGGGGGCAATCAGCCCCAGCATTTT
CASSAGTGGNQPQHF
>TRBJ1-1|TRBV6-6|.|.
TGTGCCAGCGCCCGCCTAGGGGACTCTGAAGCTTTCTTT
CASARLGDSEAFF
>TRBJ2-1|TRBV28|.|.
TGTGCCAGCAGTTCCGGGGTATACCCCTACAATGAGCAGTTCTTC
CASSSGVYPYNEQFF
>TRBJ1-1|TRBV3-1/TRBV3-2|.|TRBD1
TGTGCCAGCAGCGGGGACAGGGGGTTCACTGAAGCTTTCTTT
CASSGDRGFTEAFF
>TRBJ2-1|TRBV6-5|.|TRBD2
TGTGCCAGCACCTACGGGAGCGGGGGGAATAATGAGCAGTTCTTC
CASTYGSGGNNEQFF
>TRBJ1-2|TRBV7-8|once|.
TGTGCCAGCAGCTTAGGGACAGCCCGTGACTATGGCTACACCTTC
CASSLGTARDYGYTF
>TRBJ2-1|TRBV7-3|.|TRBD1
TGTGCCAGCAGCCCCCGGACAGGGTCCTACAATGAGCAGTTCTTC
CASSPRTGSYNEQFF
>TRBJ2-1|TRBV4-1|.|.
TGCGCCAGCTCAGATTGGGGCGGTCGCGGCAATGAGCAGTTCTTC
CASSDWGGRGNEQFF
>TRBJ2-2|TRBV30|.|TRBD2
TGTGCCTGGAGTGTATGGGCGGGAGTGAACACCGGGGAGCTGTTTTTT
CAWSVWAGVNTGELFF
>TRBJ2-7|TRBV10-3|.|.
TGTGCCATCACTGACGGTTCCTACGAGCAGTACTTC
CAITDGSYEQYF
>TRBJ2-7|TRBV19|.|TRBD2
TGTGCCAGTAGTACCCACCATGGACTAGCGGGAGTTGTCTACGAGCAGTACTTC
CASSTHHGLAGVVYEQYF
>TRBJ2-5|TRBV18|.|TRBD2
TGTGCCAGCTCCCTGGGCCTAGCGGTTCAAGAGACCCAGTACTTC
CASSLGLAVQETQYF
>TRBJ2-6|TRBV5-1|.|.
TGCGCCAGCAGCTTGGCGGGGGCTGGGGCCAACGTCCTGACTTTC
CASSLAGAGANVLTF
>TRBJ2-7|TRBV6-5|.|TRBD2
TGTGCCAGCAGTAACCGCTGGACTAGCGGGAGCGAGCAGTACTTC
CASSNRWTSGSEQYF
>TRBJ1-1|TRBV18|.|TRBD1
TGTGCCAGCTCAGGACAGGGACCGAACACTGAAGCTTTCTTT
CASSGQGPNTEAFF
>TRBJ2-3|TRBV3-1/TRBV3-2|.|.
TGTGCCAGCAGCCAAGGGGGGCGTGCCAGCACAGATACGCAGTATTTT
CASSQGGRASTDTQYF
>TRBJ1-2|TRBV28|once|.
TGTGCCAGCAGCAGGGGTTTTAACTATGGCTACACCTTC
CASSRGFNYGYTF
>TRBJ2-7|TRBV29-1|.|TRBD1
TGCAGCGTCTCGGGACAGGGAACCTACGAGCAGTACTTC
CSVSGQGTYEQYF
>TRBJ2-5|TRBV3-1/TRBV3-2|.|TRBD2
TGTGCCAGCAGCCAAGCGGGAGGGCGGGAGACCCAGTACTTC
CASSQAGGRETQYF